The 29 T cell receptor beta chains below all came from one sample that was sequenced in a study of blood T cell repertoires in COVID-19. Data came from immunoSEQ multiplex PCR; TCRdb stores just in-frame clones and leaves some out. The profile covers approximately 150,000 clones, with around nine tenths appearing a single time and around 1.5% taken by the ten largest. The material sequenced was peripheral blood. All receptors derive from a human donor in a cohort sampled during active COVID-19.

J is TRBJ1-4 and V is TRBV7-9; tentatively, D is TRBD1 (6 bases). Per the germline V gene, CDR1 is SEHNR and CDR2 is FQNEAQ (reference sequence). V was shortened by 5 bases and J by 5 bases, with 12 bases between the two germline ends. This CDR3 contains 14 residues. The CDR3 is CASSPLGTNEKLFF. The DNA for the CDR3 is TGTGCCAGCAGCCCTCTCGGGACAAATGAAAAACTGTTTTTT. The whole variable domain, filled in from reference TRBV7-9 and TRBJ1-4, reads DTGVSQNPRHKITKRGQNVTFRCDPISEHNRLYWYRQTLGQGPEFLTYFQNEAQLEKSRLLSDRFSAERPKGSFSTLEIQRTEQGDSAMYLCASSPLGTNEKLFFGSGTQLSVL.

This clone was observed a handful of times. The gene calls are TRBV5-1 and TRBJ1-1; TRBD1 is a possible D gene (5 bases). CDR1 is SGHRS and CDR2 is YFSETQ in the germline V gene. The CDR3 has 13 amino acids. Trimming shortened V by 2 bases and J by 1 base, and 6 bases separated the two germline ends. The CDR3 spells CASSFQGNTEAFF. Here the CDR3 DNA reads TGCGCCAGCAGCTTCCAGGGGAACACTGAAGCTTTCTTT.

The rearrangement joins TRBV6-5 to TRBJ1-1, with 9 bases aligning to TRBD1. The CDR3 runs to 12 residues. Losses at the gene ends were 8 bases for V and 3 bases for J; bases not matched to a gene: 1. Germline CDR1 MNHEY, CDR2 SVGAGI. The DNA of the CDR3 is TGTGCCAGCGGGGACAGGGACACTGAAGCTTTCTTT. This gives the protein CASGDRDTEAFF.

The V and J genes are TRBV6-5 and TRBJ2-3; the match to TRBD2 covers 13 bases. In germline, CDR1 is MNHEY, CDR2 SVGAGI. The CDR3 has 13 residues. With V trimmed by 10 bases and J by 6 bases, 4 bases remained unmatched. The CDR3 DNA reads TGTGCCATAAGGACTAGCGGGGGTGATACGCAGTATTTT. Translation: CAIRTSGGDTQYF.

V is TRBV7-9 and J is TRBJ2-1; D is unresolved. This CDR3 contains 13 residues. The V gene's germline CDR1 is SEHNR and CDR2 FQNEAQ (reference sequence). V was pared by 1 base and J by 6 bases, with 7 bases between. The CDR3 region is CASSLGGRNEQFF. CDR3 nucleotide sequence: TGTGCCAGCAGCTTAGGTGGGCGCAATGAGCAGTTCTTC. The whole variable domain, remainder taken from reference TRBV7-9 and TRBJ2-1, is DTGVSQNPRHKITKRGQNVTFRCDPISEHNRLYWYRQTLGQGPEFLTYFQNEAQLEKSRLLSDRFSAERPKGSFSTLEIQRTEQGDSAMYLCASSLGGRNEQFFGPGTRLTVL.

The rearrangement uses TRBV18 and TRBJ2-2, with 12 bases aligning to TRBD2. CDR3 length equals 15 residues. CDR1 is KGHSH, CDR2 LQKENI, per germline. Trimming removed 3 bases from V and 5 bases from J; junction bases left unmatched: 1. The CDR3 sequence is CASSPGLAGTGELFF. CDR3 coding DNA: TGTGCCAGCTCACCTGGACTAGCGGGGACCGGGGAGCTGTTTTTT.

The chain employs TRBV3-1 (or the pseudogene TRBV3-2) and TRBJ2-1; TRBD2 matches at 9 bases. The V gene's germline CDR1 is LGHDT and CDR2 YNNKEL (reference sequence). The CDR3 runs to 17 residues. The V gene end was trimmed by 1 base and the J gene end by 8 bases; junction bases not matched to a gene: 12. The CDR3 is CASSQGLGTSSRHEQFF. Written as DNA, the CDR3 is TGTGCCAGCAGCCAAGGACTCGGGACTAGCAGTCGCCATGAGCAGTTCTTC.

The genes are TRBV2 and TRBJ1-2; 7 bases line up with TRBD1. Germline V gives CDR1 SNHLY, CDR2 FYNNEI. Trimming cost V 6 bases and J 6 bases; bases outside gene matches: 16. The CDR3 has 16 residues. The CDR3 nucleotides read TGTGCCAGCAGAGAATCTGGGACAGCCCTAAGAGATGGCTACACCTTC. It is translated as CASRESGTALRDGYTF.

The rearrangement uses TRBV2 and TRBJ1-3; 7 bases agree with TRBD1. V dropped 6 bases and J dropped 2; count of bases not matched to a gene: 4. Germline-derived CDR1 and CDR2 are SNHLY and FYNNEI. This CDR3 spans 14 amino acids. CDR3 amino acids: CASRLQGAGNTIYF. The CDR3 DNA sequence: TGTGCCAGCAGGCTTCAGGGGGCTGGAAACACCATATATTTT.

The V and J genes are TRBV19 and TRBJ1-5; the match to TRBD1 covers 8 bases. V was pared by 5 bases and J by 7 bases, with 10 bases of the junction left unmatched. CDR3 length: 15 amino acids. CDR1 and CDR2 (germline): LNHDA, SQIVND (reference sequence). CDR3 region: CASSPRGRGEQPQHF. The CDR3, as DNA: TGTGCCAGTAGTCCCAGGGGGCGAGGTGAACAGCCCCAGCATTTT. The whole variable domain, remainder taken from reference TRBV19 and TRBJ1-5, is DGGITQSPKYLFRKEGQNVTLSCEQNLNHDAMYWYRQDPGQGLRLIYYSQIVNDFQKGDIAEGYSVSREKKESFPLTVTSAQKNPTAFYLCASSPRGRGEQPQHFGDGTRLSIL.

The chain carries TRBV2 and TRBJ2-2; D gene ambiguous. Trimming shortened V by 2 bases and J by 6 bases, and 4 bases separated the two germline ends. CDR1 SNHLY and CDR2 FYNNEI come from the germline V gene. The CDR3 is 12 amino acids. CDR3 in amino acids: CASSEHAGELFF. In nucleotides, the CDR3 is TGTGCCAGCAGTGAACATGCCGGGGAGCTGTTTTTT.

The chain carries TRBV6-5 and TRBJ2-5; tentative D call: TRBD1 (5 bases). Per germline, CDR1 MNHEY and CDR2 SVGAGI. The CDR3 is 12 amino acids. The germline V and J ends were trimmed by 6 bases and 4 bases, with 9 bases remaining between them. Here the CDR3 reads CASSPGSETQYF. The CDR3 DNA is TGTGCCAGCAGCCCAGGGTCAGAGACCCAGTACTTC.

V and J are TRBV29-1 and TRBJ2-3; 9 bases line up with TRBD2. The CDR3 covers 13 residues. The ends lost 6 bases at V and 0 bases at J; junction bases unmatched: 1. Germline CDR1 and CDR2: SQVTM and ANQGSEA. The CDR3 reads CSVLAGSTDTQYF. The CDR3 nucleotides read TGCAGCGTCCTAGCGGGGAGCACAGATACGCAGTATTTT.

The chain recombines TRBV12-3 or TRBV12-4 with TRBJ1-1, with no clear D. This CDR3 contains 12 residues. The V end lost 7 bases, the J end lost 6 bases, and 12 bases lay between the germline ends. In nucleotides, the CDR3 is TGTGCCAGCACCGACTTCCGGGCTGAAGCTTTCTTT. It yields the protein CASTDFRAEAFF.

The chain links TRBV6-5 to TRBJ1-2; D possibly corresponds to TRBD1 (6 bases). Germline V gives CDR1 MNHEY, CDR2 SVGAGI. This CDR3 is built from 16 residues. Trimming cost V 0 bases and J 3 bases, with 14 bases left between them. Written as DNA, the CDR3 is TGTGCCAGCAGTTACTCTGGGGGGGGCGAAGACTATGGCTACACCTTC. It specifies CASSYSGGGEDYGYTF.

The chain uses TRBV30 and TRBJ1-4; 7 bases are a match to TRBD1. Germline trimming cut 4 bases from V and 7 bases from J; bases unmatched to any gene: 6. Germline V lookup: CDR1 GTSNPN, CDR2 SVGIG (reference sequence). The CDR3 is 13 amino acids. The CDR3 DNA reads TGTGCCTGGACAGGGGGGCGCGGTGAAAAACTGTTTTTT. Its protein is CAWTGGRGEKLFF.

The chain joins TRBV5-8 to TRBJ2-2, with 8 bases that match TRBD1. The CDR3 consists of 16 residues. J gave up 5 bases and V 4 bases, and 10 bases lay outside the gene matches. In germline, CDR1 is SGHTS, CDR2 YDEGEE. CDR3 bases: TGTGCCAGCAGCCCGCTCAGGGGGCCGGGGACCGGGGAGCTGTTTTTT. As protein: CASSPLRGPGTGELFF.

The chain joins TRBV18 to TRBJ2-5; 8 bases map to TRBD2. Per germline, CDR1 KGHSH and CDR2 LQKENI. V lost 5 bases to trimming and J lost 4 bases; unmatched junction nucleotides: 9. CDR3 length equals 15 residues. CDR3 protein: CASSFLSGGGETQYF. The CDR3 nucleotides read TGTGCCAGCTCATTTCTGAGCGGGGGCGGAGAGACCCAGTACTTC.

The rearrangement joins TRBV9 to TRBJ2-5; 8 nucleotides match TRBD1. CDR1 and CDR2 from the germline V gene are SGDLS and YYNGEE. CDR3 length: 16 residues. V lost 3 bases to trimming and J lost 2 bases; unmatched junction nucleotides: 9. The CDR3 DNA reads TGTGCCAGCAGCGGACGACAGGGGCCAGGGCAAGAGACCCAGTACTTC. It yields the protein CASSGRQGPGQETQYF.

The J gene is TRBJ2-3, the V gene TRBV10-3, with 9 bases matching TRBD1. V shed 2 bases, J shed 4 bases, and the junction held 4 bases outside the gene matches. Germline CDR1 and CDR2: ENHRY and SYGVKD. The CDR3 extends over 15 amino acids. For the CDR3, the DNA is TGTGCCATCAGTGAGCCCCGGGACAGGGCAGATACGCAGTATTTT. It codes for CAISEPRDRADTQYF.

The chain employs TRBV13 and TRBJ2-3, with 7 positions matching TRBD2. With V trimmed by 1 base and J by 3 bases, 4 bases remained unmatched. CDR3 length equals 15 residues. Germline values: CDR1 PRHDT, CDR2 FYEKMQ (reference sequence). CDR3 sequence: CASSLEAGVTDTQYF. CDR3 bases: TGTGCCAGCAGCTTAGAGGCGGGGGTAACAGATACGCAGTATTTT.

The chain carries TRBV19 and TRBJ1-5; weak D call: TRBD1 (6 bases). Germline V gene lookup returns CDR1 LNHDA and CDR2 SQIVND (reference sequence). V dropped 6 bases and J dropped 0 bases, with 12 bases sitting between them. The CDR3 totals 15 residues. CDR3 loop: CASRMDRYSNQPQHF. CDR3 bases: TGTGCCAGTAGAATGGACAGATATAGCAATCAGCCCCAGCATTTT.

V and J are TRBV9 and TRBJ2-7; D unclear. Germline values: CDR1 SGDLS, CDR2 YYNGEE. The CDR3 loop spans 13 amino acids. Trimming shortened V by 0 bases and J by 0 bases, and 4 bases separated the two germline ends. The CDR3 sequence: CASSVGASYEQYF. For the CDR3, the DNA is TGTGCCAGCAGCGTAGGCGCCTCCTACGAGCAGTACTTC.

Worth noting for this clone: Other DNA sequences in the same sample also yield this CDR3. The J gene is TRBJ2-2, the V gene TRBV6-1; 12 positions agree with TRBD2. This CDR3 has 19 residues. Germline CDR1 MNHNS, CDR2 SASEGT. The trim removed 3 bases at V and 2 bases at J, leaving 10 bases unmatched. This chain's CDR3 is CASSEGLAGGYHNTGELFF. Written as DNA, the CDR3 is TGTGCCAGCAGTGAGGGTCTAGCGGGGGGGTATCACAACACCGGGGAGCTGTTTTTT.

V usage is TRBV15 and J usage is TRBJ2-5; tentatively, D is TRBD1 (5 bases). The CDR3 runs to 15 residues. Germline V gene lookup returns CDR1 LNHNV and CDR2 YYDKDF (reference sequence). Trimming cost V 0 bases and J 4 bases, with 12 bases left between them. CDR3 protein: CATSRDHSGRETQYF. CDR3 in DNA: TGTGCCACCAGCAGAGATCATTCAGGGCGAGAGACCCAGTACTTC.

For the CDR3, the DNA is TGTGCCAGTATAAAGCGGTTCGGGGAAAAACTGTTTTTT. It encodes CASIKRFGEKLFF. This rearrangement joins TRBV19 to TRBJ1-4, with no clear D. The CDR3 has 13 residues. V was pared by 7 bases and J by 8 bases, with 14 bases between. The germline V gene encodes CDR1 LNHDA and CDR2 SQIVND (reference sequence).

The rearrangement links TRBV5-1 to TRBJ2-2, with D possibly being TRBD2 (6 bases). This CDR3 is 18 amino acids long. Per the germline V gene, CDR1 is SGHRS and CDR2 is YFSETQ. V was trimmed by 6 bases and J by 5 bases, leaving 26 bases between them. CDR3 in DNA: TGCGCCAGCAACCCACCGGGGGTCGGGGTAACGAGGACCGGGGAGCTGTTTTTT. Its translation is CASNPPGVGVTRTGELFF. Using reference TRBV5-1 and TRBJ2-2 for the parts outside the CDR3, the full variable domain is KAGVTQTPRYLIKTRGQQVTLSCSPISGHRSVSWYQQTPGQGLQFLFEYFSETQRNKGNFPGRFSGRQFSNSRSEMNVSTLELGDSALYLCASNPPGVGVTRTGELFFGEGSRLTVL.

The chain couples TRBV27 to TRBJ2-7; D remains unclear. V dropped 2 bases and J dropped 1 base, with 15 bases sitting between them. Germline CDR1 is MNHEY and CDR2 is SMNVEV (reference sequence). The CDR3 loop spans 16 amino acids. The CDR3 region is CASSLTWAANSYEQYF. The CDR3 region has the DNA TGTGCCAGCAGTTTAACGTGGGCAGCCAATTCCTACGAGCAGTACTTC.

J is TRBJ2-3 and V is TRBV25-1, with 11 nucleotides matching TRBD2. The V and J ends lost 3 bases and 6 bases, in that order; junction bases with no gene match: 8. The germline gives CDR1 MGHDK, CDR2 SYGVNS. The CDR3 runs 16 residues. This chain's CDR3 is CASSDSLAGEFDTQYF. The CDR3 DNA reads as TGTGCCAGCAGTGATTCACTAGCGGGGGAGTTCGATACGCAGTATTTT.